These 19 T cell receptor beta chains were sequenced from one sample in a study of technical replicates of blood from a handful of donors. TCRdb keeps only in-frame clones here, not all; method: immunoSEQ multiplex PCR. The table lists tens of thousands of clones, 75% to 95% of them singletons. Sequencing was carried out using T cells isolated from PBMCs. These receptors came from a human donor in good health. Some clones in this sample may be carry-over from other donors' samples.

This sequence joins TRBV11-2 and TRBJ2-7; 7 bases fit TRBD2. The CDR3 runs 16 residues. Trimming took 0 bases from V and 5 from J; bases not matched to a gene: 10. The germline V gene encodes CDR1 SGHAT and CDR2 FQNNGV. CDR3 sequence: CASSLDFREVRDEQYF. CDR3 bases: TGTGCCAGCAGCTTAGATTTTCGGGAGGTTCGAGACGAGCAGTACTTC.

J is TRBJ2-7 and V is TRBV10-3, with 7 bases matching TRBD2. The CDR3 has 14 residues. The V gene end was trimmed by 7 bases and the J gene end by 7 bases; junction bases not matched to a gene: 13. In germline, CDR1 is ENHRY, CDR2 SYGVKD. The CDR3: CAINLGAGDEEQYF. In DNA, the CDR3 is TGTGCCATCAACCTAGGCGCGGGAGATGAAGAGCAGTACTTC.

The CDR3 bases are TGCAGCGCCAAAGGACTAGCGGGAGATGACACCGGGGAGCTGTTTTTT. Its translation: CSAKGLAGDDTGELFF. The chain carries TRBV29-1 and TRBJ2-2, with 13 nucleotides matching TRBD2. Trimming cost V 7 bases and J 3 bases; bases outside gene matches: 8. The germline V gene has CDR1 SQVTM and CDR2 ANQGSEA. The CDR3 has 16 residues.

The V gene is TRBV5-6, the J gene TRBJ2-1; possible D gene TRBD1, 5 bases. The V end was cut by 6 bases, the J end by 0 bases, with 16 bases between. The CDR3 sequence is 16 residues long. CDR1 is SGHDT, CDR2 YYEEEE, per germline. CDR3 nucleotides: TGTGCCAGCATAACAGGCTACGAAAGCTCCTACAATGAGCAGTTCTTC. As protein: CASITGYESSYNEQFF.

The J gene is TRBJ2-4, the V gene TRBV19; 7 bases line up with TRBD2. V was clipped by 3 bases and J by 8 bases; unmatched bases: 7. Germline V CDR1 and CDR2: LNHDA, SQIVND (reference sequence). CDR3 size: 14 residues. CDR3: CASSIGEGADIQYF. CDR3 nucleotides: TGTGCCAGTAGTATCGGGGAGGGAGCGGACATTCAGTACTTC. Variable domain in full (rest from reference TRBV19 and TRBJ2-4): DGGITQSPKYLFRKEGQNVTLSCEQNLNHDAMYWYRQDPGQGLRLIYYSQIVNDFQKGDIAEGYSVSREKKESFPLTVTSAQKNPTAFYLCASSIGEGADIQYFGAGTRLSVL.

The chain has TRBV13 and TRBJ1-2; D might be TRBD1 (5 bases). V was shortened by 6 bases and J by 0 bases, with 11 bases between the two germline ends. From germline, CDR1 is PRHDT and CDR2 FYEKMQ (reference sequence). The CDR3 length is 14 residues. CDR3 sequence reads: CASRWRGTNYGYTF. CDR3 coding DNA: TGTGCCAGCAGATGGAGGGGAACTAACTATGGCTACACCTTC.

The gene calls are TRBV7-3 and TRBJ2-7; TRBD1 might be the D (5 bases). The CDR3 covers 13 residues. The germline CDR1 and CDR2 sequences are SGHTA and FQGTGA. Between the trimmed V and J ends, which lost 5 bases and 7 bases, there was a span of 15 bases. CDR3 region: CASSPGPLGEQYF. CDR3 DNA: TGTGCCAGCAGCCCAGGGCCCCTAGGTGAGCAGTACTTC.

This chain connects TRBV5-8 to TRBJ2-5; tentatively, D is TRBD1 (7 bases). The CDR3 runs to 14 residues. Germline V gives CDR1 SGHTS, CDR2 YDEGEE. Trimming stripped 4 bases from V and 4 bases from J, with 14 bases between. CDR3 in amino acids: CASSGRTGRETQYF. The CDR3 DNA reads as TGTGCCAGCAGCGGGAGGACAGGTCGAGAGACCCAGTACTTC.

This chain joins TRBV5-1 and TRBJ2-3, with D maybe TRBD2 (5 bases). CDR1 is SGHRS and CDR2 is YFSETQ in the germline V gene. The V and J ends lost 7 bases and 1 base respectively, with 13 bases between them. This CDR3 region has 14 residues. CDR3 residues: CASAKGSGTDTQYF. The CDR3 DNA reads as TGCGCCAGCGCTAAGGGTAGCGGCACAGATACGCAGTATTTT.

This clone has just one count. The gene calls are TRBV5-1 and TRBJ2-7, with D possibly being TRBD1 (6 bases). The germline V gene has CDR1 SGHRS and CDR2 YFSETQ. This CDR3 comprises 14 residues. V was trimmed by 2 bases and J by 5 bases, leaving 14 bases between them. The CDR3 coding sequence is TGCGCCAGCAGCTTCCAGGCAGGGGTCGACGAGCAGTACTTC. Amino acids: CASSFQAGVDEQYF.

The V gene is TRBV5-4, the J gene TRBJ2-5; 9 bases are a match to TRBD1. Gene TRBJ2-7 matches the end of the DNA better, so the J call may be wrong. CDR3 length equals 16 residues. Germline V gene lookup returns CDR1 SGHNT and CDR2 YYREEE (reference sequence). The CDR3 DNA follows: TGTGCCAGCAGCCCCGACCGGTGGGACAGGGACTACGAGCAGTACTTC. Translating it yields CASSPDRWDRDYEQYF.

The chain couples TRBV5-4 to TRBJ2-1; TRBD2 matches 8 bases. The V segment lost 3 bases and the J segment 8 bases; nucleotides outside the gene matches: 10. The CDR3 is made up of 15 amino acids. Looked up from germline, CDR1 is SGHNT and CDR2 is YYREEE (reference sequence). CDR3 DNA: TGTGCCAGCAGCTATACCGGGACTAGGGTAGATGAGCAGTTCTTC. Translation: CASSYTGTRVDEQFF.

The V call is TRBV4-1, the J call TRBJ1-1; 7 bases are shared with TRBD1. CDR3 length equals 12 residues. Germline V gene lookup returns CDR1 MGHRA and CDR2 YSYEKL. The ends lost 3 bases at V and 8 bases at J; junction bases unmatched: 3. CDR3 nucleotides: TGCGCCAGCAGCCATTTGACAGGGGAAGCTTTCTTT. It translates to CASSHLTGEAFF.

V and J are TRBV15 and TRBJ1-3; possibly TRBD1 for D (5 bases). V gave up 1 base and J gave up 0 bases, with 7 bases separating them. CDR1 is LNHNV and CDR2 is YYDKDF in the germline V gene (reference sequence). The CDR3 has 15 residues. For the CDR3, the DNA is TGTGCCACCAGCAGAGGCGGGGGCTCTGGAAACACCATATATTTT. This translates into CATSRGGGSGNTIYF.

The chain joins TRBV11-2 to TRBJ2-1; TRBD2 matches at 7 bases. Trimming took 2 bases from V and 5 from J; bases not matched to a gene: 6. Germline CDR1 reads SGHAT; CDR2 reads FQNNGV. The CDR3 runs to 15 residues. The CDR3 DNA reads as TGTGCCAGCAGCTTAACGGGAGGATCCGACAATGAGCAGTTCTTC. This encodes CASSLTGGSDNEQFF.

The chain carries TRBV7-2 and TRBJ1-2; D uncertain. The ends were cut back, 0 bases at V and 0 bases at J, with 8 bases in the middle. This CDR3 spans 15 amino acids. CDR1 is SGHTA and CDR2 is FQGNSA in the germline V gene. DNA for the CDR3: TGTGCCAGCAGCTTAGCCATAGCAGCTAACTATGGCTACACCTTC. As protein: CASSLAIAANYGYTF.

V is TRBV13 and J is TRBJ2-5, with TRBD1 as a possible D gene (6 bases). Germline lookup yields CDR1 PRHDT and CDR2 FYEKMQ (reference sequence). Trimming removed 5 bases at V and 5 bases at J, with 12 bases between. The CDR3 covers 13 residues. For the CDR3, the DNA is TGTGCCAGCAGCACAGGGAGTTCTGAGACCCAGTACTTC. It yields the protein CASSTGSSETQYF.

The gene calls are TRBV14 and TRBJ2-1, with a weak D call TRBD2 (6 bases). V was trimmed by 3 bases and J by 10 bases, leaving 16 bases between them. Germline V gives CDR1 SGHDN, CDR2 FVKESK. CDR3 length: 14 amino acids. For the CDR3, the DNA is TGTGCCAGCAGCCAGGGACGACTAGTCATCGAGCAGTTCTTC. Amino acid sequence: CASSQGRLVIEQFF.

The rearrangement links TRBV2 to TRBJ1-2, with D unclear. The V end lost 1 base, the J end lost 3 bases, and 9 bases lay between the germline ends. The CDR3 is made up of 14 amino acids. CDR1 SNHLY and CDR2 FYNNEI come from the germline V gene. In DNA form, the CDR3 reads TGTGCCAGCAGTGAAGAACAGACCGACTATGGCTACACCTTC. Residues: CASSEEQTDYGYTF.